The 15 T cell receptor beta chains below all came from one sample that was sequenced in a study of T-cell memory formation after mild COVID-19. Each CDR3 protein is one row after TCRdb ran MiXCR on the 5' RACE reads. Counted here are approximately 300,000 distinct CDR3 sequences, less than 20% occurring once; the ten biggest clones make up 20% to 25%. The source material was PBMCs or a T cell subset sorted from them (not recorded which). These receptors came from a man aged 18 to 29 who had mild COVID-19 (a few samples of this study predate the infection). Cell type and time point are not known.

This clonotype appeared a few times. This chain uses TRBV7-2 with TRBJ2-3, with D possibly being TRBD2 (7 bases). V lost 5 bases, J lost 6 bases, and 27 bases lay in between. Germline CDR1 is SGHTA and CDR2 is FQGNSA. The CDR3 totals 18 residues. DNA for the CDR3: TGTGCCAGCAGCAAACAGCATCTGGCGGGGGCCCAGCGGGATACGCAGTATTTT. This translates into CASSKQHLAGAQRDTQYF.

As regards this clonotype: Likely a read error: the CDR3 ends without its conserved phenylalanine or tryptophan. J is TRBJ2-7 and V is TRBV7-9; D may be TRBD1 (6 bases). CDR3 length: 16 residues. Trimming left V 5 bases short and J 2 bases short, with 19 bases between. CDR1 is SEHNR, CDR2 FQNEAQ, per germline (reference sequence). Written as DNA, the CDR3 is TGTGCCAGCAGCCCCGACAGGACCGGTAGCCCCTACGAGCAGTACTTA. As protein: CASSPDRTGSPYEQYL.

This chain links TRBV2 with TRBJ2-4, with 7 bases aligning to TRBD2. Germline CDR1 is SNHLY and CDR2 is FYNNEI. There are 14 residues in the CDR3. J was trimmed by 2 bases and V by 3 bases; bases with no gene match: 1. The CDR3 DNA reads as TGTGCCAGCAGTGAGGGGACTACCAAAAACATTCAGTACTTC. This sequence encodes CASSEGTTKNIQYF.

This clonotype was counted at least ten times. The genes are TRBV5-1 and TRBJ2-7; 9 nucleotides line up with TRBD1. Germline V gives CDR1 SGHRS, CDR2 YFSETQ. The CDR3 length is 14 residues. The ends lost 6 bases at V and 6 bases at J; junction bases unmatched: 10. The CDR3 nucleotides read TGCGCCAGCACCCTACAGGGGGCGATTAGCGAGCAGTACTTC. Translating it yields CASTLQGAISEQYF.

This clonotype was found a few times. V and J are TRBV12-3 or TRBV12-4 and TRBJ1-4, with 7 bases aligning to TRBD1. This CDR3 has 13 residues. The V and J ends lost 5 bases and 6 bases, in that order; junction bases with no gene match: 3. CDR3 nucleotides: TGTGCCAGCAGTGTCAGGGGGGATGAAAAACTGTTTTTT. As protein: CASSVRGDEKLFF.

The rearrangement links TRBV5-5 to TRBJ2-7, with TRBD1 matching 11 bases. Trimming cost V 4 bases and J 4 bases; bases outside gene matches: 7. There are 15 residues in the CDR3. Germline V gene lookup returns CDR1 SGHKS and CDR2 YYEKEE (reference sequence). The CDR3 region is CASSATGTGGYEQYF. CDR3 nucleotides: TGTGCCAGCAGCGCGACCGGGACAGGGGGTTACGAGCAGTACTTC.

About this clonotype itself: One end of the junction varies from germline; a read error may be responsible. This chain joins TRBV7-7 and TRBJ2-1, with a weak D call TRBD1 (6 bases). Germline V gene lookup returns CDR1 SSHAT and CDR2 FNYEAQ (reference sequence). This CDR3 is 13 amino acids long. CDR3 in amino acids: CASSRLRTEEQFF. The CDR3 nucleotides read TGTGCTAGCAGCCGCCTCCGGACAGAGGAGCAGTTCTTC.

V is TRBV20-1 and J is TRBJ1-3, with D uncertain. V dropped 0 bases and J dropped 0 bases, with 9 bases sitting between them. Germline-derived CDR1 and CDR2 are DFQATT and SNEGSKA (reference sequence). This CDR3 region has 15 residues. Written as DNA, the CDR3 is TGCAGTGCTAGAGATAGCGTTTTCTCTGGAAACACCATATATTTT. It codes for CSARDSVFSGNTIYF.

This clonotype was counted between two and nine times. The genes are TRBV5-1 and TRBJ2-7, with D perhaps being TRBD1 or TRBD2 (6 bases each). Germline V gene lookup returns CDR1 SGHRS and CDR2 YFSETQ. The CDR3 sequence is 17 residues long. V was shortened by 4 bases and J by 7 bases, with 27 bases between the two germline ends. The CDR3 DNA reads TGCGCCAGCAGCGCGTCGGGCCTGGGGGGCTCATCAAAAGAGCAGTACTTC. As protein: CASSASGLGGSSKEQYF.

This clonotype was detected only a few times. The V gene is TRBV7-2, the J gene TRBJ2-5, with no clear D. The CDR3 extends over 14 amino acids. Deletions cut 2 bases from V and 8 bases from J, with 15 bases between. Germline CDR1 and CDR2: SGHTA and FQGNSA. The chain's CDR3 is CASSLLGTQGTQYF. Written as DNA, the CDR3 is TGTGCCAGCAGCTTACTAGGCACCCAAGGAACCCAGTACTTC.

The chain recombines TRBV4-2 with TRBJ1-5; maybe TRBD1 (5 bases). Trimming took 0 bases from V and 0 from J, leaving 12 bases between them. The CDR3 has 17 residues. Germline V lookup: CDR1 LGHNA, CDR2 YNFKEQ. Here the CDR3 reads CASSQDTGAYSNQPQHF. The CDR3 DNA follows: TGTGCCAGCAGCCAAGATACAGGAGCTTATAGCAATCAGCCCCAGCATTTT.

This clonotype has more than one count but fewer than ten. This chain links TRBV15 with TRBJ2-7; a possible D gene is TRBD1 (5 bases). This CDR3 is built from 12 residues. The V gene's germline CDR1 is LNHNV and CDR2 YYDKDF (reference sequence). V dropped 0 bases and J dropped 6 bases, with 6 bases sitting between them. CDR3 nucleotide sequence: TGTGCCACCAGCAGAGATCAGGGCGAGCAGTACGTC. Protein: CATSRDQGEQYV.

The chain links TRBV4-2 to TRBJ2-3, with D uncertain. The CDR3 has 17 amino acids. CDR1 is LGHNA and CDR2 is YNFKEQ in the germline V gene. V dropped 1 base and J dropped 0 bases, with 14 bases sitting between them. This CDR3 reads CASSQATPRPSTDTQYF. In DNA, the CDR3 is TGTGCCAGCAGCCAAGCAACTCCCCGCCCCAGCACAGATACGCAGTATTTT.

The chain joins TRBV27 to TRBJ2-7, with D tentatively TRBD2 (7 bases). V was cut by 2 bases and J by 2 bases, with 13 bases left in between. The CDR3 spans 15 residues. CDR1 is MNHEY, CDR2 SMNVEV, per germline (reference sequence). The CDR3 nucleotides read TGTGCCAGCAGTTTAAAGGGGGGGTACCCCTACGAGCAGTACGTC. Translated, it gives CASSLKGGYPYEQYV.

This clonotype was recorded a few times. The rearrangement joins TRBV6-6 to TRBJ2-5; 7 bases agree with TRBD2. This CDR3 has 14 residues. CDR1 is MNHNY and CDR2 is SVGAGI in the germline V gene (reference sequence). The V gene end was trimmed by 2 bases and the J gene end by 5 bases; junction bases not matched to a gene: 5. The CDR3 sequence: CASSYRREGETQYF. CDR3 bases: TGTGCCAGCAGTTACCGGAGGGAGGGGGAGACCCAGTACTTC.